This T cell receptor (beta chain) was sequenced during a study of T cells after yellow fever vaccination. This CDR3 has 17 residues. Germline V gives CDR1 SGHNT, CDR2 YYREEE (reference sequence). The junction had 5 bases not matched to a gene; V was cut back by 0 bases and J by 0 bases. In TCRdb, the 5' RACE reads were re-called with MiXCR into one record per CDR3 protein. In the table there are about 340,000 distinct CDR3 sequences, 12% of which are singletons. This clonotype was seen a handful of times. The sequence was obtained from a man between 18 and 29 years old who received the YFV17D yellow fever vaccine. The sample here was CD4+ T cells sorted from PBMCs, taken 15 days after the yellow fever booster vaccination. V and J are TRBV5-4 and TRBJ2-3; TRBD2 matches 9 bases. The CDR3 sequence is CASSLARAGGSTDTQYF. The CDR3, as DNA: TGTGCCAGCAGCTTGGCCCGGGCGGGGGGGAGCACAGATACGCAGTATTTT.